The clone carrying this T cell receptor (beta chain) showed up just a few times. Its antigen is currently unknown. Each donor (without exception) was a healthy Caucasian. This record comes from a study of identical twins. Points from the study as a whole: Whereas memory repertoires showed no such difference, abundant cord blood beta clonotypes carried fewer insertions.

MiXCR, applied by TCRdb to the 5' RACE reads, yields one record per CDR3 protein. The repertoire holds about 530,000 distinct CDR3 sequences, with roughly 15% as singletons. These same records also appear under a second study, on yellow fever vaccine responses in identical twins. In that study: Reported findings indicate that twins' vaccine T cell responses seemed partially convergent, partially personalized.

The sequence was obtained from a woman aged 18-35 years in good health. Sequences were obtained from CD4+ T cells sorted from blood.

The CDR3 DNA follows: TGTGCCAGCCGGGGGGGAGCGGGAGGGTCCTACGAGCAGTACTTC. Translating it yields CASRGGAGGSYEQYF. The chain uses TRBV2 and TRBJ2-7; 10 bases match TRBD2. This CDR3 spans 15 amino acids. The germline gives CDR1 SNHLY, CDR2 FYNNEI. V shed 8 bases, J shed 1 base, and the junction held 8 bases outside the gene matches.